These 2 T cell receptor beta chains came from one sample sequenced in a study of read filtering for tumor transcriptome and immune sequencing. From around 440 ng of RNA, a library with molecular barcoded alpha/delta and beta/gamma adaptors was made. TCRdb re-derived calls from the reads in MiXCR, one entry per CDR3 protein. The repertoire holds 100,000 to 150,000 distinct CDR3 sequences, with over 10% as singletons. The sequenced sample consisted of a population of CD138-negative cells sorted from bone marrow. These receptors all stem from a donor at least 40 years old with multiple myeloma.

This clonotype came up many times. The chain employs TRBV7-2 and TRBJ2-7, with TRBD2 matching over 11 bases. The CDR3 contains 19 residues. The V gene's germline CDR1 is SGHTA and CDR2 FQGNSA. J lost 5 bases, V lost 2 bases, and 17 bases had no gene match. Here the CDR3 DNA reads TGTGCCAGCAGCTTAAGGGGGACTAGCGGCCCGGAGGCAGGCAACGAGCAGTACTTC. This gives the protein CASSLRGTSGPEAGNEQYF.

This clonotype has at least ten counts. The CDR3, as DNA: TGTGCCAGCAGCTCGGGGGCCGGGTTCGGCTACGAGCAGTACTTC. It specifies CASSSGAGFGYEQYF. This chain links TRBV7-2 with TRBJ2-7; D might be TRBD1 or TRBD2, each matching 6 bases. V shed 4 bases and J shed 3 bases, with 16 bases lying between them. Germline CDR1 and CDR2: SGHTA and FQGNSA. The CDR3 covers 15 residues. Variable domain in full (rest from reference TRBV7-2 and TRBJ2-7): GAGVSQSPSNKVTEKGKDVELRCDPISGHTALYWYRQSLGQGLEFLIYFQGNSAPDKSGLPSDRFSAERTGGSVSTLTIQRTQQEDSAVYLCASSSGAGFGYEQYFGPGTRLTVT.